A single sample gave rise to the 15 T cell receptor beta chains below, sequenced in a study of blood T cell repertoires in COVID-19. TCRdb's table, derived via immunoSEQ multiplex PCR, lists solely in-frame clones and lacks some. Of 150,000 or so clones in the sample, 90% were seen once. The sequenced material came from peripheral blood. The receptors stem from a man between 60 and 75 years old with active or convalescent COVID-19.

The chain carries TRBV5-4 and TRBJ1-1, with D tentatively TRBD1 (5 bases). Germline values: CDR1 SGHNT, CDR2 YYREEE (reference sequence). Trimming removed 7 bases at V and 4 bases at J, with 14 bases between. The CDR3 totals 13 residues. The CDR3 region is CASWGRGATEAFF. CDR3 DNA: TGTGCCAGCTGGGGGAGGGGAGCCACTGAAGCTTTCTTT.

The CDR3 nucleotides read TGTGCCAGCAGGAAGACAGCGACTTCCACAGATACGCAGTATTTT. Translating it yields CASRKTATSTDTQYF. This chain connects TRBV5-5 to TRBJ2-3, with D perhaps matching TRBD1 (5 bases). Looked up from germline, CDR1 is SGHKS and CDR2 is YYEKEE (reference sequence). V gave up 5 bases and J gave up 2 bases, with 15 bases separating them. The CDR3 has 15 amino acids.

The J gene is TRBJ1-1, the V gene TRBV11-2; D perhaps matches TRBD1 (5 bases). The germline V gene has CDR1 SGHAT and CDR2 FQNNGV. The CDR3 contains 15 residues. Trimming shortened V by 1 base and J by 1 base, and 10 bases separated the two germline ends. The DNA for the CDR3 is TGTGCCAGCAGCTTAGCCGCAGGGTGGAACACTGAAGCTTTCTTT. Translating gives CASSLAAGWNTEAFF. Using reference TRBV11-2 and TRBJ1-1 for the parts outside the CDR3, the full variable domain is EAGVAQSPRYKIIEKRQSVAFWCNPISGHATLYWYQQILGQGPKLLIQFQNNGVVDDSQLPKDRFSAERLKGVDSTLKIQPAKLEDSAVYLCASSLAAGWNTEAFFGQGTRLTVV.

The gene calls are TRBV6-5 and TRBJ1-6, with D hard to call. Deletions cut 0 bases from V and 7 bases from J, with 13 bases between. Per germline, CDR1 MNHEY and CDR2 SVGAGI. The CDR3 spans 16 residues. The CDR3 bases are TGTGCCAGCAGTTACTCGACCGGCCCGGGGAATTCACCCCTCCACTTT. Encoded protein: CASSYSTGPGNSPLHF.

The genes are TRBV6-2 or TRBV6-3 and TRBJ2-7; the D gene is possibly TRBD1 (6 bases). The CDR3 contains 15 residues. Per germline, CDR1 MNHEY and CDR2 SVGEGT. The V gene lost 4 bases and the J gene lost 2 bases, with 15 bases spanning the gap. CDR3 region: CASSSWGHNTYEQYF. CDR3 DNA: TGTGCCAGCAGTTCATGGGGACACAATACCTACGAGCAGTACTTC.

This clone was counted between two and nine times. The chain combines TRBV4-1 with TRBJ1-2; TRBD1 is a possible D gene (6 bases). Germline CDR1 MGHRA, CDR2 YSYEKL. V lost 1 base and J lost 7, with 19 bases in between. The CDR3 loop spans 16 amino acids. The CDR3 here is CASSQGSRTGDTGYTF. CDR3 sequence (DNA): TGCGCCAGCAGCCAAGGATCCCGCACCGGGGACACTGGCTACACCTTC.

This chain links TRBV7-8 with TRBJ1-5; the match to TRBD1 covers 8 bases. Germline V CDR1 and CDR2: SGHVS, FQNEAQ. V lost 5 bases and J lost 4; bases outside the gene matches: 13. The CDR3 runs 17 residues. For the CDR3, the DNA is TGTGCCAGCAGCCTAAACTCGGGGACAGGAGAAAATCAGCCCCAGCATTTT. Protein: CASSLNSGTGENQPQHF. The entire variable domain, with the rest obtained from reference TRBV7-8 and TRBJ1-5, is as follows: GAGVSQSPRYKVAKRGQDVALRCDPISGHVSLFWYQQALGQGPEFLTYFQNEAQLDKSGLPSDRFFAERPEGSVSTLKIQRTQQEDSAVYLCASSLNSGTGENQPQHFGDGTRLSIL.

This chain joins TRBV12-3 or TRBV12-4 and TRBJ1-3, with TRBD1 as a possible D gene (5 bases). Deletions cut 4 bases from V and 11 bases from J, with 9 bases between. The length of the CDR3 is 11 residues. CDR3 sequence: CASSWTQAIYF. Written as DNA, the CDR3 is TGTGCCAGCAGTTGGACACAAGCCATATATTTT.

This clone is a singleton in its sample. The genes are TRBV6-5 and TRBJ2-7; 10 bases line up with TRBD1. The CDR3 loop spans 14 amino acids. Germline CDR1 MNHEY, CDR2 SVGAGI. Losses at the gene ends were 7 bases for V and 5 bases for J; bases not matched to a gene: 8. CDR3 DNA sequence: TGTGCCAGCACTGGGGGACAGGGGATCAACGAGCAGTACTTC. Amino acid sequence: CASTGGQGINEQYF.

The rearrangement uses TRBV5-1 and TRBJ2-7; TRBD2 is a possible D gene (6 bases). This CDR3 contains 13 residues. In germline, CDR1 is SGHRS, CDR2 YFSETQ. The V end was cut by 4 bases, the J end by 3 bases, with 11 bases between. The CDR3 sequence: CASSLETSYEQYF. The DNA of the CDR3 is TGCGCCAGCAGCCTTGAGACTAGCTACGAGCAGTACTTC.

CDR3 nucleotide sequence: TGTGCCAGCAGTTTAAGCGTTACGGGCAATCAGCCCCAGCATTTT. Protein sequence: CASSLSVTGNQPQHF. The rearrangement joins TRBV27 to TRBJ1-5; unclear D gene. The CDR3 is 15 residues long. Germline values: CDR1 MNHEY, CDR2 SMNVEV (reference sequence). Deletions cut 2 bases from V and 2 bases from J, with 10 bases between.

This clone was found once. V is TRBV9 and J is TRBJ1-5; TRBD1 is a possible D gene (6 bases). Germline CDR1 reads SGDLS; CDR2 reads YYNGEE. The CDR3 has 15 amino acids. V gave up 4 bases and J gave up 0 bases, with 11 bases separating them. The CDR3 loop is CASSQDSRSNQPQHF. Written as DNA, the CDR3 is TGTGCCAGCAGCCAGGACAGCCGTAGCAATCAGCCCCAGCATTTT.

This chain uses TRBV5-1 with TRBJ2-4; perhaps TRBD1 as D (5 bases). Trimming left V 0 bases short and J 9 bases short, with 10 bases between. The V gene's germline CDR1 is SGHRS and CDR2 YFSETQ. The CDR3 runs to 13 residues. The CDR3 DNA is TGCGCCAGCAGCTTGGCAGGGCTCAGCATTCAGTACTTC. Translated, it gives CASSLAGLSIQYF.

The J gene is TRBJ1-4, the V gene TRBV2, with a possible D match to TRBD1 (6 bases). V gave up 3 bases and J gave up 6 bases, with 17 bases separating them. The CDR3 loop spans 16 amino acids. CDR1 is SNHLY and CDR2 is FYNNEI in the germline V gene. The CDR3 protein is CASSDVGAREYEKLFF. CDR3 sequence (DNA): TGTGCCAGCAGTGATGTGGGGGCGAGAGAGTATGAAAAACTGTTTTTT.

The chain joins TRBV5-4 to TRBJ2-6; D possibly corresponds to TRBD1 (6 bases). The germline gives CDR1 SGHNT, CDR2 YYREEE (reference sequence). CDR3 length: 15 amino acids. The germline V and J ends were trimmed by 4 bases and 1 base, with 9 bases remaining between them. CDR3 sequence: CASSITGSGANVLTF. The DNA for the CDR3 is TGTGCCAGCAGCATAACAGGGTCTGGGGCCAACGTCCTGACTTTC.